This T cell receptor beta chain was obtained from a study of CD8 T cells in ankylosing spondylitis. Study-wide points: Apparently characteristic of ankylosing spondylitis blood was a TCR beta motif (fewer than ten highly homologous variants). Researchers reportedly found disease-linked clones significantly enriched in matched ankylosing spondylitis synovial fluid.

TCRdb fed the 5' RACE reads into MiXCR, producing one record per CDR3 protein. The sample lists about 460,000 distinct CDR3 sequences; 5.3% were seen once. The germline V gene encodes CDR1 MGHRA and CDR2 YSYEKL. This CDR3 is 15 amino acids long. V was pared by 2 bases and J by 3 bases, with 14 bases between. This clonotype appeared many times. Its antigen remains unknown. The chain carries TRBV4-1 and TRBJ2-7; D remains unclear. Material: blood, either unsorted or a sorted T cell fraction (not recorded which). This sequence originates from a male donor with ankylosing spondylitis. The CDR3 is CASSQFRAPGYEQYF. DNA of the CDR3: TGCGCCAGCAGCCAATTCCGGGCCCCAGGCTACGAGCAGTACTTC.